The T cell receptor beta chain described here comes from a study of T cells after yellow fever vaccination. For TCR, cDNA came from 5'RACE template switching, which added a universal primer site and UMIs. TCRdb re-analysed the 5' RACE reads in MiXCR, keeping a single row per CDR3 protein. The sample holds around 120,000 distinct CDR3 sequences, roughly 15% seen once. Germline V gene data show CDR1 as LGHNA and CDR2 as YSLEER. The CDR3 is 15 amino acids. The V and J ends lost 1 base and 2 bases respectively, with 11 bases between them. The clonotype was recovered from a man younger than 35 who received the YFV17D yellow fever vaccine. The chain employs TRBV4-3 and TRBJ1-2; unclear D gene. This material consisted of CD8+ T cells sorted from PBMCs, taken 5 days after the yellow fever booster vaccination. The CDR3: CASSQGGGSNYGYTF. DNA of the CDR3: TGCGCCAGCAGCCAAGGGGGAGGATCCAACTATGGCTACACCTTC.